This T cell receptor beta chain was profiled in a study of regulatory T cells in long-lasting Graves disease. Whole-study context: New Graves' disease cases had less than 3 months of antithyroid drugs.

The sample's time point: newly diagnosed GD, antithyroid drugs for less than 3 months. With RNA extracted from PBMCs as input, the TCR library was made. Patients were from an endocrinology department in Xi'an, China. Regarding the study as a whole: Results may be inaccurate due to the small sample size.

In regard to this clonotype: The target antigen is unknown.

The TCR beta library used iRepertoire HTBI primers with Arm-PCR amplification of CDR3. TCRdb re-analysed the multiplex PCR reads in MiXCR, keeping a single row per CDR3 protein. This repertoire shows 390,000 or so distinct CDR3 sequences, roughly 12% found once; its top ten account for approximately 17%. Trimming took 1 base from V and 8 from J; bases not matched to a gene: 8. Germline CDR1 is SEHNR and CDR2 is FQNEAQ (reference sequence). CDR3 length: 16 amino acids. This sample also appeared in a second study, on T cells in Graves' hyperthyroidism and ophthalmopathy. As reported in that work: With the HTBI primer set, the TCR CDR3 went through a first round of RT-PCR.

The chain couples TRBV7-9 to TRBJ1-4, with TRBD1 matching over 9 bases. Sequencing used peripheral blood mononuclear cells (PBMCs), obtained at new diagnosis, from a patient treated with antithyroid drugs. This receptor was identified in a woman aged 18-29 years with Graves disease. The CDR3 spells CASSLGPQGAAEKLFF. CDR3 in DNA: TGTGCCAGCAGCTTAGGCCCACAGGGGGCAGCCGAAAAACTGTTTTTT. Looking up the rest from reference TRBV7-9 and TRBJ1-4 gives the full variable domain: DTGVSQNPRHKITKRGQNVTFRCDPISEHNRLYWYRQTLGQGPEFLTYFQNEAQLEKSRLLSDRFSAERPKGSFSTLEIQRTEQGDSAMYLCASSLGPQGAAEKLFFGSGTQLSVL.